Shown below are 31 T cell receptor beta chains from a single sample sequenced in a study of chemoradiotherapy in HPV16-positive cancers. Sequenced by immunoSEQ multiplex PCR; TCRdb stores in-frame clones only, minus some. The data contain about 11,000 clones, about 77% of them singletons. Sampling was done from a patient who underwent chemoradiotherapy. These receptors were taken from a human donor with HPV-associated anogenital cancer.

This clone appeared once. This chain uses TRBV29-1 with TRBJ2-7; D may match TRBD1 or TRBD2 (6 bases each). Trimming took off 2 bases at V and 2 bases at J, with 7 bases between the two ends. CDR1 is SQVTM and CDR2 is ANQGSEA in the germline V gene. The CDR3 sequence is 12 residues long. CDR3 bases: TGCAGCGTTGAACGGGGGCCCTACGAGCAGTACTTC. Protein product: CSVERGPYEQYF.

This clone was seen just once. V is TRBV6-5 and J is TRBJ1-1; D remains unclear. V dropped 8 bases and J dropped 1 base, with 11 bases sitting between them. The CDR3 is made up of 13 amino acids. The germline gives CDR1 MNHEY, CDR2 SVGAGI. The CDR3 region is CASAPHPNTEAFF. The CDR3, as DNA: TGTGCCAGCGCCCCACATCCGAACACTGAAGCTTTCTTT.

This clone came up once. This chain joins TRBV19 and TRBJ2-2, with no clear D. V was clipped by 6 bases and J by 6 bases, with 20 bases between them. This CDR3 has 16 residues. The germline V gene has CDR1 LNHDA and CDR2 SQIVND (reference sequence). CDR3 nucleotides: TGTGCCAGTAGCCCACGGCCGAACAGATACCCCGGGGAGCTGTTTTTT. This sequence encodes CASSPRPNRYPGELFF. The complete variable domain, with remaining parts taken from reference TRBV19 and TRBJ2-2, reads DGGITQSPKYLFRKEGQNVTLSCEQNLNHDAMYWYRQDPGQGLRLIYYSQIVNDFQKGDIAEGYSVSREKKESFPLTVTSAQKNPTAFYLCASSPRPNRYPGELFFGEGSRLTVL.

V is TRBV4-3 and J is TRBJ1-4; 8 bases fit TRBD1. The CDR3 loop spans 15 amino acids. The V and J ends lost 3 bases and 7 bases, in that order; junction bases with no gene match: 7. Germline V gives CDR1 LGHNA, CDR2 YSLEER. This CDR3 reads CASSQTTGAGEKLFF. CDR3 in DNA: TGCGCCAGCAGCCAGACGACAGGGGCCGGTGAAAAACTGTTTTTT.

The J gene is TRBJ1-2, the V gene TRBV5-4; D is unresolved. In germline, CDR1 is SGHNT, CDR2 YYREEE (reference sequence). Trimming removed 0 bases at V and 4 bases at J, with 7 bases between. The CDR3 is 13 residues long. The CDR3 bases are TGTGCCAGCAGCTTGGGCGGTACCTATGGCTACACCTTC. It translates to CASSLGGTYGYTF. Together with reference TRBV5-4 and TRBJ1-2, the CDR3 gives the full variable domain: ETGVTQSPTHLIKTRGQQVTLRCSSQSGHNTVSWYQQALGQGPQFIFQYYREEENGRGNFPPRFSGLQFPNYSSELNVNALELDDSALYLCASSLGGTYGYTFGSGTRLTVV.

This chain connects TRBV5-6 to TRBJ2-1, with 13 bases that match TRBD2. In germline, CDR1 is SGHDT, CDR2 YYEEEE. The V gene end was trimmed by 3 bases and the J gene end by 9 bases; junction bases not matched to a gene: 3. This CDR3 is built from 14 residues. CDR3 in amino acids: CASSSTSGGGEQFF. CDR3 in DNA: TGTGCCAGCAGCTCCACTAGCGGGGGGGGTGAGCAGTTCTTC.

The rearrangement uses TRBV9 and TRBJ2-1; 12 nucleotides align to TRBD2. The V and J ends lost 4 bases and 5 bases, in that order; junction bases with no gene match: 1. The germline gives CDR1 SGDLS, CDR2 YYNGEE. There are 14 residues in the CDR3. CDR3 sequence reads: CASSWTSGDNEQFF. Here the CDR3 DNA reads TGTGCCAGCAGCTGGACTAGCGGGGACAATGAGCAGTTCTTC.

The V and J genes are TRBV6-5 and TRBJ1-1; D might be TRBD1 (5 bases). The CDR3 totals 14 residues. Germline CDR1 is MNHEY and CDR2 is SVGAGI. Trimming took off 1 base at V and 5 bases at J, with 11 bases between the two ends. In nucleotides, the CDR3 is TGTGCCAGCAGTTACTTCGGGACGGGGACTGAAGCTTTCTTT. Its protein product is CASSYFGTGTEAFF.

The V gene is TRBV6-1, the J gene TRBJ1-1; D remains ambiguous. The germline V gene has CDR1 MNHNS and CDR2 SASEGT. V lost 7 bases and J lost 8, with 11 bases in between. The CDR3 consists of 11 residues. CDR3 DNA: TGTGCCAGCATCCGCACTACCGAAGCTTTCTTT. It specifies CASIRTTEAFF.

The V call is TRBV2, the J call TRBJ1-4, with D uncertain. This CDR3 has 13 amino acids. Germline V lookup: CDR1 SNHLY, CDR2 FYNNEI. Trimming took 5 bases from V and 3 from J, leaving 7 bases between them. As DNA, the CDR3 is TGTGCCAGCAGTCCGACTTCTAATGAAAAACTGTTTTTT. Amino acids: CASSPTSNEKLFF.

The V call is TRBV28, the J call TRBJ2-5; D may be TRBD1 or TRBD2 (5 bases each). Germline-derived CDR1 and CDR2 are MDHEN and SYDVKM. Deletions cut 6 bases from V and 3 bases from J, with 11 bases between. The CDR3 covers 13 residues. This chain's CDR3 is CASSPGTKETQYF. The CDR3 DNA reads TGTGCCAGCAGCCCCGGGACGAAAGAGACCCAGTACTTC.

The chain couples TRBV18 to TRBJ2-2; no reliable D call. Trimming took off 2 bases at V and 8 bases at J, with 9 bases between the two ends. The CDR3 has 13 amino acids. CDR1 KGHSH and CDR2 LQKENI come from the germline V gene. The CDR3 DNA is TGTGCCAGCTCACCAGACCAGTTGGGGGAGCTGTTTTTT. This sequence encodes CASSPDQLGELFF.

The genes are TRBV11-2 and TRBJ1-1, with D possibly TRBD1 on 6 matching bases. The CDR3 consists of 15 residues. Per the germline V gene, CDR1 is SGHAT and CDR2 is FQNNGV. The V and J ends lost 5 bases and 3 bases respectively, with 16 bases between them. CDR3 residues: CASSAQDRSYTEAFF. The CDR3 DNA reads as TGTGCCAGCAGCGCCCAGGACAGATCCTACACTGAAGCTTTCTTT. The entire variable domain, with the rest obtained from reference TRBV11-2 and TRBJ1-1, is as follows: EAGVAQSPRYKIIEKRQSVAFWCNPISGHATLYWYQQILGQGPKLLIQFQNNGVVDDSQLPKDRFSAERLKGVDSTLKIQPAKLEDSAVYLCASSAQDRSYTEAFFGQGTRLTVV.

The V gene is TRBV2, the J gene TRBJ2-3; 8 nucleotides match TRBD2. The CDR3 runs 16 residues. Germline assignment: CDR1 SNHLY and CDR2 FYNNEI. The J segment lost 5 bases and the V segment lost 3 bases, leaving 10 bases of the junction unmatched. The CDR3 is CASSDSQRGLVDTQYF. The CDR3 DNA reads as TGTGCCAGCAGTGATTCCCAGCGGGGGTTAGTAGATACGCAGTATTTT.

The chain uses TRBV4-3 and TRBJ1-2; D might be TRBD1 (5 bases). V shed 1 base and J shed 5 bases, with 17 bases lying between them. The length of the CDR3 is 16 residues. Germline lookup yields CDR1 LGHNA and CDR2 YSLEER. CDR3 DNA: TGCGCCAGCAGCCAAGTAAGAAACAGGAGACCTTATGGCTACACCTTC. Translation: CASSQVRNRRPYGYTF.

The table lists this clone with a count of one. The V call is TRBV2, the J call TRBJ2-7, with D perhaps matching TRBD2 (6 bases). Trimming pared 3 bases from V and 6 bases from J, leaving 12 bases between. This CDR3 is built from 13 residues. CDR1 and CDR2 (germline): SNHLY, FYNNEI. DNA for the CDR3: TGTGCCAGCAGTGAGTGGAGGGAACGCGAGCAGTACTTC. Translating gives CASSEWREREQYF.

V and J are TRBV9 and TRBJ1-5; perhaps TRBD1 as D (6 bases). The CDR3 is 13 residues long. Trimming shortened V by 9 bases and J by 3 bases, and 13 bases separated the two germline ends. Germline V gene data show CDR1 as SGDLS and CDR2 as YYNGEE. The CDR3 loop is CATHGGNNQPQHF. The CDR3 coding sequence is TGTGCCACTCACGGGGGCAACAATCAGCCCCAGCATTTT.

The chain couples TRBV5-8 to TRBJ1-3; no reliable D call. Trimming removed 2 bases at V and 5 bases at J, with 11 bases between. Looked up from germline, CDR1 is SGHTS and CDR2 is YDEGEE. The CDR3 contains 14 residues. The chain's CDR3 is CASSLPLGRNTIYF. The CDR3 DNA sequence: TGTGCCAGCAGCTTACCGTTGGGTAGAAACACCATATATTTT.

The chain is built from TRBV7-9 and TRBJ2-5; a weak D match, TRBD1 (5 bases). The germline V and J ends were trimmed by 5 bases and 7 bases, with 8 bases remaining between them. Per the germline V gene, CDR1 is SEHNR and CDR2 is FQNEAQ (reference sequence). The CDR3 runs 11 residues. CDR3 coding DNA: TGTGCCAGCAGCGAAAGGGGGACCCAGTACTTC. This gives the protein CASSERGTQYF. The entire variable domain, with the rest obtained from reference TRBV7-9 and TRBJ2-5, is as follows: DTGVSQNPRHKITKRGQNVTFRCDPISEHNRLYWYRQTLGQGPEFLTYFQNEAQLEKSRLLSDRFSAERPKGSFSTLEIQRTEQGDSAMYLCASSERGTQYFGPGTRLLVL.

The chain links TRBV7-6 to TRBJ2-1; TRBD2 is a possible D gene (6 bases). The CDR3 is 14 amino acids. V lost 3 bases and J lost 4, with 10 bases in between. CDR1 is SGHVS and CDR2 is FNYEAQ in the germline V gene. The CDR3 DNA is TGTGCCAGCAGCTTCGGGACTCCTTACAATGAGCAGTTCTTC. Translated, it gives CASSFGTPYNEQFF. Full variable domain (remainder filled in from reference TRBV7-6 and TRBJ2-1): GAGVSQSPRYKVTKRGQDVALRCDPISGHVSLYWYRQALGQGPEFLTYFNYEAQQDKSGLPNDRFSAERPEGSISTLTIQRTEQRDSAMYRCASSFGTPYNEQFFGPGTRLTVL.

This clone occurred a few times. The V call is TRBV29-1, the J call TRBJ2-7; D may be TRBD1 (7 bases). Between the trimmed V and J ends, which lost 3 bases and 2 bases, there was a span of 11 bases. Per germline, CDR1 SQVTM and CDR2 ANQGSEA. CDR3 size: 13 residues. DNA of the CDR3: TGCAGCGTTGAGTTCAGGGGGGCCTACGAGCAGTACTTC. It encodes CSVEFRGAYEQYF.

This clone was counted only a few times. The junction departs from the called germline gene at one end, perhaps through a read error. This chain connects TRBV7-3 to TRBJ2-6; 9 bases are shared with TRBD1. CDR3 length: 17 amino acids. The germline V gene encodes CDR1 SGHTA and CDR2 FQGTGA. CDR3 amino acids: CASSLTGGAAGANVLTF. The DNA of the CDR3 is TGTGCCAGCAGCCTAACAGGGGGCGCAGCTGGGGCCAACGTCCTGACTTTC. The whole variable domain, remainder taken from reference TRBV7-3 and TRBJ2-6, is GAGVSQTPSNKVTEKGKYVELRCDPISGHTALYWYRQSLGQGPEFLIYFQGTGAADDSGLPNDRFFAVRPEGSVSTLKIQRTERGDSAVYLCASSLTGGAAGANVLTFGAGSRLTVL.

V usage is TRBV5-1 and J usage is TRBJ2-3; TRBD2 matches 8 bases. Germline V gene sequence: CDR1 SGHRS, CDR2 YFSETQ. V lost 0 bases, J lost 2 bases, and 8 bases stayed unmatched. The CDR3 has 17 amino acids. CDR3 protein: CASSLAWAAGDTDTQYF. The DNA for the CDR3 is TGCGCCAGCAGCTTGGCCTGGGCAGCGGGGGACACAGATACGCAGTATTTT. Drawing the rest from reference TRBV5-1 and TRBJ2-3, the complete variable domain is KAGVTQTPRYLIKTRGQQVTLSCSPISGHRSVSWYQQTPGQGLQFLFEYFSETQRNKGNFPGRFSGRQFSNSRSEMNVSTLELGDSALYLCASSLAWAAGDTDTQYFGPGTRLTVL.

This clone was found a few times. The chain is built from TRBV10-3 and TRBJ2-2; 10 bases align to TRBD2. Germline CDR1 and CDR2: ENHRY and SYGVKD. There are 14 residues in the CDR3. After removal of 11 bases from V and 7 bases from J, the junction contained 10 bases not matched to a gene. The CDR3 reads CAVGTSVFGGELFF. CDR3 coding DNA: TGTGCCGTCGGGACTAGCGTGTTCGGCGGGGAGCTGTTTTTT.

The chain recombines TRBV6-1 with TRBJ1-2; possibly TRBD1 for D (5 bases). Germline CDR1 and CDR2: MNHNS and SASEGT. This CDR3 spans 15 amino acids. Trimming took 6 bases from V and 8 from J, leaving 22 bases between them. CDR3 DNA sequence: TGTGCCAGCAGCCACACTCGGGGGGGACCGGGGGGCTACACCTTC. Translation: CASSHTRGGPGGYTF.

This clone was seen once. The chain couples TRBV5-1 to TRBJ2-7, with D maybe TRBD1 (5 bases). The CDR3 consists of 17 residues. V was trimmed by 5 bases and J by 6 bases, leaving 27 bases between them. Per the germline V gene, CDR1 is SGHRS and CDR2 is YFSETQ. The CDR3 loop reads CASSTDETGLGLIEQYF. CDR3 DNA sequence: TGCGCCAGCAGTACAGACGAAACAGGTTTGGGCCTCATCGAGCAGTACTTC.

This chain joins TRBV6-5 and TRBJ2-7; unclear D gene. This CDR3 region has 13 residues. Per the germline V gene, CDR1 is MNHEY and CDR2 is SVGAGI. V lost 0 bases and J lost 3, with 6 bases in between. In nucleotides, the CDR3 is TGTGCCAGCAGTTACTCGAAAGGCTACGAGCAGTACTTC. It translates to CASSYSKGYEQYF.

The V call is TRBV2, the J call TRBJ1-6; no firm D call. Germline V gene lookup returns CDR1 SNHLY and CDR2 FYNNEI. Between the trimmed V and J ends, which lost 5 bases and 6 bases, there was a span of 14 bases. The CDR3 runs to 15 residues. The CDR3 is CASSSDFIGNSPLHF. In DNA form, the CDR3 reads TGTGCCAGCAGTTCTGACTTCATCGGTAATTCACCCCTCCACTTT.

The chain is built from TRBV4-3 and TRBJ2-7, with 7 nucleotides matching TRBD1. The germline CDR1 and CDR2 sequences are LGHNA and YSLEER. V lost 4 bases, J lost 0 bases, and 9 bases stayed unmatched. CDR3 size: 16 residues. The CDR3 DNA follows: TGCGCCAGCAGCCTCGAGACAGGGTACTACTCCTACGAGCAGTACTTC. Its translation is CASSLETGYYSYEQYF.

V is TRBV5-1 and J is TRBJ2-1; maybe TRBD1 (6 bases). The CDR3 is made up of 15 amino acids. Germline V gene sequence: CDR1 SGHRS, CDR2 YFSETQ. Trimming took 2 bases from V and 4 from J, leaving 13 bases between them. CDR3: CASSLTGTAYNEQFF. The CDR3 bases are TGCGCCAGCAGCTTAACAGGGACCGCTTACAATGAGCAGTTCTTC.

The genes are TRBV11-2 and TRBJ2-3; a possible D gene is TRBD2 (7 bases). This CDR3 is built from 15 residues. Germline CDR1 reads SGHAT; CDR2 reads FQNNGV. V was pared by 3 bases and J by 1 base, with 11 bases between. The CDR3, as DNA: TGTGCCAGCAGCTTGGGGGGGCGCGGCACAGATACGCAGTATTTT. This sequence encodes CASSLGGRGTDTQYF.